This T cell receptor beta chain was captured in a study of cytomegalovirus exposure and HLA in healthy donors. Amplification used 60 Vbeta primers and 13 Jbeta primers. Using immunoSEQ multiplex PCR, the repertoire was profiled, and TCRdb retains in-frame clones only, with some absent. The listing records around 130,000 clones. Germline loops: CDR1 SGHRS, CDR2 YFSETQ. V lost 0 bases to trimming and J lost 5 bases; unmatched junction nucleotides: 2. The CDR3 extends over 16 amino acids. For this clone: Its antigen remains unknown.

The study's findings and limits: When the data were analyzed later, several of the most significant clusters appeared to be linked to common viral pathogens. Fewer than 200 TCR beta chains were listed as cytomegalovirus-associated.

Sample: PBMCs. This sequence was found in a woman aged 60-75 years in good health and CMV-seronegative. The chain carries TRBV5-1 and TRBJ2-1; 13 nucleotides match TRBD2. As DNA, the CDR3 is TGCGCCAGCAGCTTGGGACTAGCGGGAGGACACAATGAGCAGTTCTTC. It translates to CASSLGLAGGHNEQFF.